What follows are 3 T cell receptor beta chains derived from one specimen sequenced in a study of metastatic and nonmetastatic thyroid tumors. Using MiXCR, TCRdb re-called clones from the PCR reads. The repertoire holds tens of thousands of clones, with 30% to 40% as singletons. Nobody among the patients had been given any treatment before thyroid surgery. The specimen was tumor tissue. All receptors derive from a female donor with papillary thyroid cancer or a benign thyroid nodule (not recorded which). Some clones in this sample may be carry-over from other donors' samples.

This clone was detected only a few times. This chain uses TRBV16 with TRBJ2-2, with D perhaps assigned TRBD1 or TRBD2 (5 bases each). Germline lookup yields CDR1 KGHSY and CDR2 FQNENV. The CDR3 sequence is 14 residues long. Trimming left V 0 bases short and J 6 bases short, with 8 bases between. The CDR3 bases are TGTGCCAGCAGCCAATCGGGGGACGCCGGGGAGCTGTTTTTT. It codes for CASSQSGDAGELFF.

This clone was counted only a few times. The chain carries TRBV15 and TRBJ2-7, with D possibly TRBD1 on 6 matching bases. The CDR3 totals 14 residues. Looked up from germline, CDR1 is LNHNV and CDR2 is YYDKDF (reference sequence). V was pared by 0 bases and J by 3 bases, with 9 bases between. The CDR3 loop reads CATSRETGNYEQYF. The CDR3 region has the DNA TGTGCCACCAGCAGAGAGACAGGAAACTACGAGCAGTACTTC.

The CDR3 protein is CSASRQGSFYEQYF. The CDR3 DNA follows: TGCAGTGCCTCCCGACAGGGCTCATTCTACGAGCAGTACTTC. The chain carries TRBV20-1 and TRBJ2-7, with 7 bases identical to TRBD1. CDR1 DFQATT and CDR2 SNEGSKA come from the germline V gene (reference sequence). J was trimmed by 3 bases and V by 6 bases; bases with no gene match: 11. This CDR3 region has 14 residues.